These 9 T cell receptor beta chains share one sample of origin, sequenced in a study of long-term antiretroviral therapy in people with HIV. Runs used v3.0 of the immunoSEQ assay and were done at survey level. The assay was immunoSEQ multiplex PCR, and TCRdb's table has in-frame clones only and misses some. The sample includes under 45,000 clones, roughly four fifths of them seen just once. The sequences come from unsorted PBMCs, collected 1 year after starting antiretroviral therapy. These receptors originate from a man aged 18 to 35 with HIV.

V and J are TRBV5-5 and TRBJ1-1, with unresolved D. CDR3 length equals 13 residues. Trimming removed 0 bases from V and 1 base from J, with 4 bases in between. CDR1 and CDR2 (germline): SGHKS, YYEKEE (reference sequence). The CDR3 nucleotides read TGTGCCAGCAGCTTGGTAACGAACACTGAAGCTTTCTTT. It specifies CASSLVTNTEAFF.

The CDR3 DNA reads TGTGCCAGCAGCGGACAGGAGTATAGCAATCAGCCCCAGCATTTT. Encoded protein: CASSGQEYSNQPQHF. The genes are TRBV2 and TRBJ1-5, with 7 bases aligning to TRBD1. Per germline, CDR1 SNHLY and CDR2 FYNNEI. The J segment lost 0 bases and the V segment lost 6 bases, leaving 5 bases of the junction unmatched. The CDR3 runs to 15 residues.

The CDR3 loop reads CASSSPGLAEETQYF. CDR3 coding DNA: TGTGCCAGCAGCTCCCCCGGACTAGCGGAAGAGACCCAGTACTTC. The chain links TRBV9 to TRBJ2-5, with 10 positions matching TRBD2. The CDR3 contains 15 residues. The germline gives CDR1 SGDLS, CDR2 YYNGEE. V dropped 4 bases and J dropped 3; count of bases not matched to a gene: 6.

The genes are TRBV4-1 and TRBJ2-7; no firm D call. The CDR3 is 15 amino acids. Germline V gives CDR1 MGHRA, CDR2 YSYEKL. The ends were cut back, 0 bases at V and 7 bases at J, with 16 bases in the middle. The CDR3 sequence is CASSQDRQNSQEQYF. The CDR3 nucleotides read TGCGCCAGCAGCCAAGATCGTCAGAACTCTCAGGAGCAGTACTTC.

The V and J genes are TRBV7-9 and TRBJ2-7, with D perhaps TRBD1 (5 bases). CDR3 length equals 15 residues. V lost 4 bases and J lost 0, with 13 bases in between. Germline V gene data show CDR1 as SEHNR and CDR2 as FQNEAQ (reference sequence). CDR3 region: CASSSNRKNSYEQYF. CDR3 nucleotide sequence: TGTGCCAGCAGCTCCAACAGGAAAAACTCCTACGAGCAGTACTTC. Using reference TRBV7-9 and TRBJ2-7 for the parts outside the CDR3, the full variable domain is DTGVSQNPRHKITKRGQNVTFRCDPISEHNRLYWYRQTLGQGPEFLTYFQNEAQLEKSRLLSDRFSAERPKGSFSTLEIQRTEQGDSAMYLCASSSNRKNSYEQYFGPGTRLTVT.

This clone was seen a single time. The chain combines TRBV27 with TRBJ2-1, with 15 bases aligning to TRBD2. The trim removed 5 bases at V and 3 bases at J, leaving 8 bases unmatched. CDR3 length equals 18 residues. Germline CDR1 MNHEY, CDR2 SMNVEV (reference sequence). CDR3 in amino acids: CASSAGTSGGPRYNEQFF. The DNA of the CDR3 is TGTGCCAGCAGTGCCGGGACTAGCGGGGGGCCCCGCTACAATGAGCAGTTCTTC.

This clone has a single count. The chain carries TRBV13 and TRBJ1-5; D may be TRBD1 (6 bases). CDR3 length equals 13 residues. From germline, CDR1 is PRHDT and CDR2 FYEKMQ (reference sequence). V dropped 4 bases and J dropped 6 bases, with 10 bases sitting between them. CDR3 amino acids: CASSSRGVQPQHF. CDR3 DNA: TGTGCCAGCAGCTCGAGGGGGGTTCAGCCCCAGCATTTT.

This chain connects TRBV29-1 to TRBJ2-3; 11 bases map to TRBD1. Losses at the gene ends were 6 bases for V and 5 bases for J; bases not matched to a gene: 1. The CDR3 extends over 12 amino acids. CDR1 SQVTM and CDR2 ANQGSEA come from the germline V gene. CDR3: CSVDRGQDTQYF. CDR3 bases: TGCAGCGTGGACAGGGGGCAAGATACGCAGTATTTT.

The table lists this clone with a count of one. The chain combines TRBV11-2 with TRBJ1-2; maybe TRBD1 (5 bases). The CDR3 loop spans 14 amino acids. Germline values: CDR1 SGHAT, CDR2 FQNNGV. The V and J ends lost 5 bases and 8 bases respectively, with 18 bases between them. The CDR3 region is CASSPRAGSYGYTF. CDR3 DNA sequence: TGTGCCAGCAGCCCTCGGGCAGGGTCTTACGGCTACACCTTC.